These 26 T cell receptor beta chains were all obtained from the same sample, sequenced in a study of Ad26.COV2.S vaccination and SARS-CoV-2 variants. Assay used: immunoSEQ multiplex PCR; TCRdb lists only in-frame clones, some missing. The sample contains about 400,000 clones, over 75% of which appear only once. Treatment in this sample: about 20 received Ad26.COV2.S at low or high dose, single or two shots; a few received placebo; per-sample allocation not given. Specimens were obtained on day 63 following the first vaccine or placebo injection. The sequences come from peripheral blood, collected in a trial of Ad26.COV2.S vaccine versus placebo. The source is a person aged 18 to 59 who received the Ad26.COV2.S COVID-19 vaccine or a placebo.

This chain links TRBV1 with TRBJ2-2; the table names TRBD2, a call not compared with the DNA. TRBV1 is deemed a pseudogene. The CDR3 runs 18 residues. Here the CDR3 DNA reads TGCACCAGCAGCCAAGATCGGGGACTACCTTTAAACACCGGGGAGCTGTTTTTT. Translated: CTSSQDRGLPLNTGELFF.

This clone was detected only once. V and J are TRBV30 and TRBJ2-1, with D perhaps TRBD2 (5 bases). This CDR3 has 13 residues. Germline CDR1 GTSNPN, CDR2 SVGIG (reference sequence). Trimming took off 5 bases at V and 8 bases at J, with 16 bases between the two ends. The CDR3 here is CAWDMVSGDEQFF. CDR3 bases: TGTGCCTGGGACATGGTCTCCGGGGATGAGCAGTTCTTC.

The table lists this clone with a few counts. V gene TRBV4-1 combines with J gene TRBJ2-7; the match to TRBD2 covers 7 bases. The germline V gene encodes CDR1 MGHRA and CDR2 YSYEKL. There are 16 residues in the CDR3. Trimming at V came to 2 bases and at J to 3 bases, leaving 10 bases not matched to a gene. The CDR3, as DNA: TGCGCCAGCAGCCAATTCCCAGCGGGCGGGGGCTACGAGCAGTACTTC. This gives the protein CASSQFPAGGGYEQYF.

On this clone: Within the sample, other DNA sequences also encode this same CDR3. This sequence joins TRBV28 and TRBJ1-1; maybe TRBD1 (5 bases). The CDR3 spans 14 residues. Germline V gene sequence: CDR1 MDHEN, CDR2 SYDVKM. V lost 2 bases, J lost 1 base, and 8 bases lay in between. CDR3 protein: CASSLRGRNTEAFF. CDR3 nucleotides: TGTGCCAGCAGTTTACGGGGCAGGAACACTGAAGCTTTCTTT.

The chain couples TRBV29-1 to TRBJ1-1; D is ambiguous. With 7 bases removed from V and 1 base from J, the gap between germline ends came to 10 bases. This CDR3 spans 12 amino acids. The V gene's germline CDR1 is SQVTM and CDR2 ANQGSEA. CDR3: CSAVPRNTEAFF. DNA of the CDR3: TGCAGCGCAGTCCCCAGGAACACTGAAGCTTTCTTT. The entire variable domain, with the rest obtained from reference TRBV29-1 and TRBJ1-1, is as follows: SAVISQKPSRDICQRGTSLTIQCQVDSQVTMMFWYRQQPGQSLTLIATANQGSEATYESGFVIDKFPISRPNLTFSTLTVSNMSPEDSSIYLCSAVPRNTEAFFGQGTRLTVV.

In nucleotides, the CDR3 is TGCGCCAGCAGCTTAAGACAATCTAGAGACTGGGACTCTGGGGCCAACGTCCTGACTTTC. The encoded protein is CASSLRQSRDWDSGANVLTF. The chain is built from TRBV4-1 and TRBJ2-6; no definite D call. CDR1 and CDR2 (germline): MGHRA, YSYEKL. V was shortened by 5 bases and J by 0 bases, with 23 bases between the two germline ends. The CDR3 has 20 residues.

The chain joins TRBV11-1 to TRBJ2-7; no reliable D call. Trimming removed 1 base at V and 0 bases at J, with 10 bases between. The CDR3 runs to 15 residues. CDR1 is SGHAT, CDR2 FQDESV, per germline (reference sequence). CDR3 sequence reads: CASSLESASSYEQYF. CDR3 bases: TGTGCCAGCAGCTTAGAGTCGGCGAGCTCCTACGAGCAGTACTTC.

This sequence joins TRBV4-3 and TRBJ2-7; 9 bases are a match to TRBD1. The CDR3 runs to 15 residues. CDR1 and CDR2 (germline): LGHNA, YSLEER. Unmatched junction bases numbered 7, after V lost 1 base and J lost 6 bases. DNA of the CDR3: TGCGCCAGCAGCCAAGTAGGACAGGGGATAGGCGAGCAGTACTTC. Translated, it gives CASSQVGQGIGEQYF.

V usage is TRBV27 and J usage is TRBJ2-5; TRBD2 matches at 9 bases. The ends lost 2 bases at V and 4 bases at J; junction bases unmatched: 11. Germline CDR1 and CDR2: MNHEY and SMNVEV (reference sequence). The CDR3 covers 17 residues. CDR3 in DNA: TGTGCCAGCAGTTTACGGGGAGTAGCGGGAGTTTTAGAGACCCAGTACTTC. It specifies CASSLRGVAGVLETQYF.

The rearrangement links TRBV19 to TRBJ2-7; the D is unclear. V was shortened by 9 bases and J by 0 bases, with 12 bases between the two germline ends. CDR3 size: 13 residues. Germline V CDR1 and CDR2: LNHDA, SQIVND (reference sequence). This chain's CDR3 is CASRSKSSYEQYF. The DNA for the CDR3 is TGTGCCAGCCGGAGCAAGAGCTCCTACGAGCAGTACTTC.

The CDR3 coding sequence is TGTGCCAGCTCACCTACTTCGAACGGGCCCACAGTGAACACTGAAGCTTTCTTT. Protein sequence: CASSPTSNGPTVNTEAFF. The V and J genes are TRBV18 and TRBJ1-1; D gene unclear. CDR1 is KGHSH and CDR2 is LQKENI in the germline V gene. V was cut by 3 bases and J by 0 bases, with 20 bases left in between. The CDR3 is 18 residues long.

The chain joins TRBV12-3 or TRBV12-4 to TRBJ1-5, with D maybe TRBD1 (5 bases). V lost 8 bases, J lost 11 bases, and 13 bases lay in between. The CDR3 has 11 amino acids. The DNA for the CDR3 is TGTGCCAGCGGCCGGGGGGGGACCCAGCATTTT. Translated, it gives CASGRGGTQHF.

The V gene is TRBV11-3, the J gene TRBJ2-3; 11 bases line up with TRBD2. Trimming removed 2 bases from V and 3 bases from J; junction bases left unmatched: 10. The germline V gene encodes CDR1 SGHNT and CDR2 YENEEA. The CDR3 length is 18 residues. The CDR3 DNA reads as TGTGCCAGCAGCTTATTCCCCGCCGGGACTAGCGGAACAGATACGCAGTATTTT. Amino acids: CASSLFPAGTSGTDTQYF. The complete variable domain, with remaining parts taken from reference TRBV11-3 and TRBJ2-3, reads EAGVVQSPRYKIIEKKQPVAFWCNPISGHNTLYWYLQNLGQGPELLIRYENEEAVDDSQLPKDRFSAERLKGVDSTLKIQPAELGDSAVYLCASSLFPAGTSGTDTQYFGPGTRLTVL.

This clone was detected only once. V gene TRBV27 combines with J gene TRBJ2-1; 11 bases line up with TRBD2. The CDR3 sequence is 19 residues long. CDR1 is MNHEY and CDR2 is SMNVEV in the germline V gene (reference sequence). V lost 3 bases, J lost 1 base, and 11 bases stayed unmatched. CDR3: CASSFLVSSGRASYNEQFF. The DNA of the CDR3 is TGTGCCAGCAGTTTTTTGGTCAGTAGCGGGAGGGCTTCCTACAATGAGCAGTTCTTC.

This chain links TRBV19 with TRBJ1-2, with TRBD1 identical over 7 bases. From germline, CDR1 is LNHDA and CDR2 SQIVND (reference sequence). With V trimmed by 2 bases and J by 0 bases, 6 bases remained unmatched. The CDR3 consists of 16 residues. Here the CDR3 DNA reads TGTGCCAGTAGTATATCGGGACAGCAAGCTAACTATGGCTACACCTTC. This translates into CASSISGQQANYGYTF.

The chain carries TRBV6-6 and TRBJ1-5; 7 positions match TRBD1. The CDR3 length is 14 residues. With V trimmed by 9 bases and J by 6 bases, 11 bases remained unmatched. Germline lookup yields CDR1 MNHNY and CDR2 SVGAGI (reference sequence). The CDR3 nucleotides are TGTGCCAGTACAGGGGCGGGGGAGAGTCAGCCCCAGCATTTT. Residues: CASTGAGESQPQHF.

In DNA, the CDR3 is TGTGCCAGCAGTGCAGGCAGGGACCTTGAAAAACTGTTTTTT. Translated: CASSAGRDLEKLFF. This rearrangement joins TRBV28 to TRBJ1-4; weak D call: TRBD1 (5 bases). The CDR3 runs to 14 residues. Trimming took off 5 bases at V and 7 bases at J, with 14 bases between the two ends. The germline V gene encodes CDR1 MDHEN and CDR2 SYDVKM.

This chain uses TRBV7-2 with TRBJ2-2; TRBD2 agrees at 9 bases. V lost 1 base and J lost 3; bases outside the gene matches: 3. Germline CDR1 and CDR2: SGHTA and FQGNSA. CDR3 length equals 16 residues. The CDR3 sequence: CASSLVAGVDTGELFF. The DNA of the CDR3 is TGTGCCAGCAGCTTAGTAGCGGGAGTTGACACCGGGGAGCTGTTTTTT.

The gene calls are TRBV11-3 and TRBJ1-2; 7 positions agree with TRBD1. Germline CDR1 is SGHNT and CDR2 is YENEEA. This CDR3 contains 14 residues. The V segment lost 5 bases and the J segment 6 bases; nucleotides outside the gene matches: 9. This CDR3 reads CASSPGRGRDGYTF. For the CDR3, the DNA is TGTGCCAGCAGCCCCGGTAGGGGGCGGGATGGCTACACCTTC.

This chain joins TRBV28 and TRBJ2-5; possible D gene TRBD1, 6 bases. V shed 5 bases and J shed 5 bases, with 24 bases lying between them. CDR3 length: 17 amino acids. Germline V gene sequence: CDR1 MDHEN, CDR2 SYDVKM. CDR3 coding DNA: TGTGCCAGCAGTCCTTTCGGAGTGGGACAACGGCGGGAGACCCAGTACTTC. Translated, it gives CASSPFGVGQRRETQYF.

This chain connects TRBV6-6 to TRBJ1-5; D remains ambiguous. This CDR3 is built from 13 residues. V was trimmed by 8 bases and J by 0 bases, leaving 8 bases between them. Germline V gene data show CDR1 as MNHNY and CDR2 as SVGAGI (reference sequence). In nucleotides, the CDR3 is TGTGCCAGCGGCACGAATAGCAATCAGCCCCAGCATTTT. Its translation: CASGTNSNQPQHF.

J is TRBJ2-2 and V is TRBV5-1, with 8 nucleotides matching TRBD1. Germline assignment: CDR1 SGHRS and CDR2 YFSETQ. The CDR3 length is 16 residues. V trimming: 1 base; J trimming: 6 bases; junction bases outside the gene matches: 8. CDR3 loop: CASSLSAGGIAGELFF. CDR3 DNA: TGCGCCAGCAGCTTGTCAGCAGGGGGCATCGCCGGGGAGCTGTTTTTT.

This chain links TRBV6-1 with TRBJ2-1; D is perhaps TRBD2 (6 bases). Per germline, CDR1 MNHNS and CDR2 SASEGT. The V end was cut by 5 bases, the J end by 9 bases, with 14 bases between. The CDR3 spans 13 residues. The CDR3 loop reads CASSNSPEGEQFF. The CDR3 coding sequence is TGTGCCAGCAGTAACTCCCCGGAGGGTGAGCAGTTCTTC.

CDR3 DNA: TGTGCCAGCAGCCACCGGGTCTTGCCTAACTCTGGGGCCAACGTCCTGACTTTC. Its translation: CASSHRVLPNSGANVLTF. This chain uses TRBV11-3 with TRBJ2-6; no firm D call. Germline V gene data show CDR1 as SGHNT and CDR2 as YENEEA. This CDR3 comprises 18 residues. The V and J ends lost 5 bases and 0 bases respectively, with 17 bases between them.

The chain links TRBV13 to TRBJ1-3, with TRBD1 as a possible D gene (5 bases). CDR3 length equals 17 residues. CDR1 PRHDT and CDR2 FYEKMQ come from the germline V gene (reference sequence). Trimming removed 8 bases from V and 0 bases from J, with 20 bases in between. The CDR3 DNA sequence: TGTGCCAGCTCCCTAAGGGGCGGACGGATCTCTGGAAACACCATATATTTT. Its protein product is CASSLRGGRISGNTIYF.

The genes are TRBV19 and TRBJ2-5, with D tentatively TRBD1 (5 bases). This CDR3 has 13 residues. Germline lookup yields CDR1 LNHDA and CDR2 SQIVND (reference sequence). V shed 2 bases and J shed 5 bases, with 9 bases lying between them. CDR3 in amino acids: CASSIMQGETQYF. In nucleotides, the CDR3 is TGTGCCAGTAGTATAATGCAGGGCGAGACCCAGTACTTC.